The 30 T cell receptor beta chains below come from one sample, sequenced in a study of cytomegalovirus exposure and HLA in healthy donors. PCR employed 60 Vbeta and 13 Jbeta primers. Measured with immunoSEQ multiplex PCR; TCRdb has only the in-frame clones, and not every one. The sample lists under 200,000 clones, around four fifths seen once, with 7% to 9% in the top ten. The specimen sequenced was PBMCs. These receptor sequences come from a male donor in good health and CMV-seropositive.

The V gene is TRBV5-4, the J gene TRBJ2-1, with TRBD2 as a possible D gene (6 bases). In germline, CDR1 is SGHNT, CDR2 YYREEE (reference sequence). The CDR3 has 13 residues. V was cut by 3 bases and J by 7 bases, with 11 bases left in between. The CDR3 sequence: CASSSTLANEQFF. CDR3 DNA: TGTGCCAGCAGCTCAACCCTAGCGAATGAGCAGTTCTTC. Supplemented by reference TRBV5-4 and TRBJ2-1, the full variable domain reads ETGVTQSPTHLIKTRGQQVTLRCSSQSGHNTVSWYQQALGQGPQFIFQYYREEENGRGNFPPRFSGLQFPNYSSELNVNALELDDSALYLCASSSTLANEQFFGPGTRLTVL.

The chain links TRBV30 to TRBJ2-5; no firm D call. The CDR3 sequence is 16 residues long. Germline CDR1 reads GTSNPN; CDR2 reads SVGIG (reference sequence). Trimming took off 0 bases at V and 2 bases at J, with 16 bases between the two ends. The CDR3 DNA follows: TGTGCCTGGAGTGTAGGCTTCGGGTCTGGACAAGAGACCCAGTACTTC. Amino acid sequence: CAWSVGFGSGQETQYF.

A few counts support this clone. V is TRBV6-1 and J is TRBJ1-1; D is unresolved. Looked up from germline, CDR1 is MNHNS and CDR2 is SASEGT. The CDR3 is made up of 13 amino acids. V was trimmed by 7 bases and J by 5 bases, leaving 14 bases between them. The DNA for the CDR3 is TGTGCCAGCATTCAACCAGCGGGGACTGAAGCTTTCTTT. It translates to CASIQPAGTEAFF.

The J gene is TRBJ2-2, the V gene TRBV5-8; D uncertain. The CDR3 loop spans 15 amino acids. Trimming removed 0 bases at V and 0 bases at J, with 6 bases between. Germline CDR1 is SGHTS and CDR2 is YDEGEE. CDR3 DNA: TGTGCCAGCAGCTTGGTAGTGCCGAACACCGGGGAGCTGTTTTTT. Protein product: CASSLVVPNTGELFF.

This clone was seen more than once but under ten times. The chain carries TRBV6-1 and TRBJ1-2; 8 nucleotides match TRBD1. The germline V gene has CDR1 MNHNS and CDR2 SASEGT. CDR3 length: 14 residues. V gave up 2 bases and J gave up 6 bases; unmatched junction bases: 5. DNA for the CDR3: TGTGCCAGCAGTGAACAGGTCAGGGGGCATGGCTACACCTTC. Translated: CASSEQVRGHGYTF.

This chain joins TRBV13 and TRBJ2-1; the match to TRBD2 covers 9 bases. Looked up from germline, CDR1 is PRHDT and CDR2 is FYEKMQ (reference sequence). V was pared by 4 bases and J by 4 bases, with 2 bases of the junction left unmatched. The CDR3 totals 14 residues. The CDR3, as DNA: TGTGCCAGCAGCTCTAGCGGGGCGTACAATGAGCAGTTCTTC. This gives the protein CASSSSGAYNEQFF.

On this clone: The sample holds other DNA sequences that translate to the same CDR3. This chain connects TRBV25-1 to TRBJ1-1; D may be TRBD1 (5 bases). The CDR3 covers 14 residues. V lost 1 base and J 1 base, leaving 7 bases between the germline ends. Germline V gene lookup returns CDR1 MGHDK and CDR2 SYGVNS. The DNA of the CDR3 is TGTGCCAGCAGTGAATGGGGCGGGAACACTGAAGCTTTCTTT. Translating it yields CASSEWGGNTEAFF.

This clone has only a few counts. The chain links TRBV6-5 to TRBJ1-5, with 9 bases aligning to TRBD1. The CDR3 spans 14 residues. Unmatched junction bases numbered 6, after V lost 5 bases and J lost 7 bases. Looked up from germline, CDR1 is MNHEY and CDR2 is SVGAGI. CDR3 in amino acids: CASSTGTGKQPQHF. In DNA form, the CDR3 reads TGTGCCAGCAGTACAGGGACAGGGAAGCAGCCCCAGCATTTT.

This clone is a singleton in its sample. For the CDR3, the DNA is TGTGCCAGCAGCTTAGTCTCCCAGGGTTCGGCCAAAAACATTCAGTACTTC. It specifies CASSLVSQGSAKNIQYF. This chain connects TRBV7-2 to TRBJ2-4; tentatively, D is TRBD1 (5 bases). The length of the CDR3 is 17 residues. The germline CDR1 and CDR2 sequences are SGHTA and FQGNSA. The V end was cut by 1 base, the J end by 1 base, with 14 bases between.

This clone was seen just once. V and J are TRBV28 and TRBJ1-2; D is unclear. This CDR3 has 16 residues. Trimming pared 3 bases from V and 4 bases from J, leaving 18 bases between. The germline V gene encodes CDR1 MDHEN and CDR2 SYDVKM. For the CDR3, the DNA is TGTGCCAGCAGTTTGAGCCCTCTCCCCGATGCCTATGGCTACACCTTC. It encodes CASSLSPLPDAYGYTF.

This chain uses TRBV30 with TRBJ1-5, with 9 bases lining up with TRBD1. V was clipped by 5 bases and J by 4 bases; unmatched bases: 6. Germline values: CDR1 GTSNPN, CDR2 SVGIG (reference sequence). The CDR3 length is 14 residues. In nucleotides, the CDR3 is TGTGCCTGGTCCTCAGACAGGGGGAATCAGCCCCAGCATTTT. It codes for CAWSSDRGNQPQHF.

The chain employs TRBV30 and TRBJ1-4, with unresolved D. CDR1 and CDR2 (germline): GTSNPN, SVGIG (reference sequence). V lost 0 bases and J 7 bases, leaving 12 bases between the germline ends. The CDR3 runs 14 residues. The CDR3 DNA sequence: TGTGCCTGGAGTGTACGTGGGCCTGGTGAAAAACTGTTTTTT. Residues: CAWSVRGPGEKLFF.

The rearrangement uses TRBV15 and TRBJ1-4, with D possibly TRBD1 on 6 matching bases. Germline values: CDR1 LNHNV, CDR2 YYDKDF (reference sequence). V gave up 0 bases and J gave up 8 bases, with 10 bases separating them. The CDR3 contains 14 residues. The CDR3 DNA reads as TGTGCCACCAGCAGAGACAGGGGCGAGGAAAAACTGTTTTTT. This codes for CATSRDRGEEKLFF.

The rearrangement uses TRBV7-2 and TRBJ1-1, with 8 bases lining up with TRBD1. Germline assignment: CDR1 SGHTA and CDR2 FQGNSA. Trimming took 4 bases from V and 8 from J; bases not matched to a gene: 9. CDR3 length: 14 residues. The DNA of the CDR3 is TGTGCCAGCAGCTCCGGCGGACAGGGTCCCGAAGCTTTCTTT. As protein: CASSSGGQGPEAFF.

The chain has TRBV11-3 and TRBJ2-3; 10 bases line up with TRBD1. CDR3 length equals 15 residues. J gave up 4 bases and V 5 bases, and 6 bases lay outside the gene matches. Germline V lookup: CDR1 SGHNT, CDR2 YENEEA. CDR3 sequence reads: CASSLRDRGPDTQYF. The CDR3 DNA follows: TGTGCCAGCAGCCTCCGGGACAGGGGTCCAGATACGCAGTATTTT. The whole variable domain, remainder taken from reference TRBV11-3 and TRBJ2-3, is EAGVVQSPRYKIIEKKQPVAFWCNPISGHNTLYWYLQNLGQGPELLIRYENEEAVDDSQLPKDRFSAERLKGVDSTLKIQPAELGDSAVYLCASSLRDRGPDTQYFGPGTRLTVL.

CDR3 in DNA: TGCGCCAGCAGCTTGAGGGTAGCGGGGGGATGGTACAATGAGCAGTTCTTC. Encoded protein: CASSLRVAGGWYNEQFF. The J gene is TRBJ2-1, the V gene TRBV5-1; TRBD2 matches at 10 bases. Germline CDR1 is SGHRS and CDR2 is YFSETQ. The CDR3 spans 17 residues. V lost 1 base and J lost 4; bases outside the gene matches: 8.

This clone appeared a single time. One end of the junction fails to match germline, which may point to a read error. The chain combines TRBV7-7 with TRBJ2-5, with TRBD2 identical over 11 bases. Per the germline V gene, CDR1 is SSHAT and CDR2 is FNYEAQ (reference sequence). This CDR3 has 15 residues. CDR3 protein: CASTPGTSGQETQYF. CDR3 DNA sequence: TGTGCTAGCACCCCCGGGACTAGCGGTCAAGAGACCCAGTACTTC.

The chain carries TRBV11-3 and TRBJ2-7; 11 bases are shared with TRBD2. V shed 5 bases and J 2 bases; nucleotides not matched to a gene: 2. Germline-derived CDR1 and CDR2 are SGHNT and YENEEA. This CDR3 spans 14 amino acids. The CDR3 loop is CASSRSGGAYEQYF. As DNA, the CDR3 is TGTGCCAGCAGCCGTAGCGGGGGGGCCTACGAGCAGTACTTC.

About this clone itself: One junction end disagrees with the germline gene, perhaps due to a read error. The rearrangement uses TRBV7-9 and TRBJ1-2; D is unresolved. In germline, CDR1 is SEHNR, CDR2 FQNEAQ (reference sequence). The CDR3 extends over 14 amino acids. DNA of the CDR3: TGTTCCAGCAGCTTGGCGGATATCCGGGAAGGCTACACCTTC. It is translated as CSSSLADIREGYTF.

The chain joins TRBV12-5 to TRBJ2-3, with TRBD1 matching 8 bases. V shed 10 bases, J shed 6 bases, and the junction held 21 bases outside the gene matches. Germline loops: CDR1 LGHNT, CDR2 FRNRAP. CDR3 size: 17 residues. The CDR3 DNA follows: TGTGCTACCAGAAACCCAGGACAGGGCCCCTCATCCGATACGCAGTATTTT. Translating gives CATRNPGQGPSSDTQYF. Full variable domain (rest looked up from reference TRBV12-5 and TRBJ2-3): DARVTQTPRHKVTEMGQEVTMRCQPILGHNTVFWYRQTMMQGLELLAYFRNRAPLDDSGMPKDRFSAEMPDATLATLKIQPSEPRDSAVYFCATRNPGQGPSSDTQYFGPGTRLTVL.

V gene TRBV7-9 combines with J gene TRBJ2-1; 7 bases agree with TRBD2. The CDR3 totals 14 residues. Per the germline V gene, CDR1 is SEHNR and CDR2 is FQNEAQ (reference sequence). The junction had 0 bases not matched to a gene; V was cut back by 0 bases and J by 4 bases. The CDR3, as DNA: TGTGCCAGCAGCTTAGCGGGGGGGTACAATGAGCAGTTCTTC. Its protein is CASSLAGGYNEQFF.

The CDR3 reads CASSPYSGGGNEQFF. DNA for the CDR3: TGTGCCAGCAGTCCATATAGCGGGGGGGGGAATGAGCAGTTCTTC. The chain carries TRBV27 and TRBJ2-1; 11 nucleotides agree with TRBD2. The CDR3 runs 15 residues. J gave up 7 bases and V 5 bases, and 7 bases lay outside the gene matches. Germline loops: CDR1 MNHEY, CDR2 SMNVEV (reference sequence).

The V gene is TRBV30, the J gene TRBJ2-3, with 7 bases aligning to TRBD2. The CDR3 covers 13 residues. Germline assignment: CDR1 GTSNPN and CDR2 SVGIG (reference sequence). V lost 3 bases, J lost 5 bases, and 5 bases stayed unmatched. The CDR3 protein is CAWSGGYKDTQYF. The CDR3 DNA follows: TGTGCCTGGAGCGGGGGGTATAAAGATACGCAGTATTTT.

CDR3 nucleotide sequence: TGTGCCAGCAGAGCTACAGGGGGAGGGGGCCCTTCTGAAGCTTTCTTT. This codes for CASRATGGGGPSEAFF. This chain uses TRBV2 with TRBJ1-1, with 8 bases that match TRBD1. There are 16 residues in the CDR3. With 6 bases clipped from V and 6 bases from J, the junction kept 15 bases outside the gene matches. Germline loops: CDR1 SNHLY, CDR2 FYNNEI.

The DNA for the CDR3 is TGTGCCAGCACCCCGAACCCGGGTTACAATGAGCAGTTCTTC. This encodes CASTPNPGYNEQFF. The chain is built from TRBV6-5 and TRBJ2-1; D gene unclear. V lost 7 bases, J lost 4 bases, and 14 bases lay in between. Germline assignment: CDR1 MNHEY and CDR2 SVGAGI. CDR3 length: 14 residues.

As regards this clone: Germline is not matched at one junction end, which may reflect a read error. V usage is TRBV7-9 and J usage is TRBJ1-1, with no clear D. This CDR3 comprises 14 residues. The germline gives CDR1 SEHNR, CDR2 FQNEAQ (reference sequence). CDR3 bases: TGTTCCAGCAGCTTGCTTTCAGGGAACACTGAAGCTTTCTTT. Amino acid sequence: CSSSLLSGNTEAFF.

This chain uses TRBV5-1 with TRBJ2-3; 10 positions match TRBD2. The CDR3 contains 17 residues. Unmatched junction bases numbered 8, after V lost 0 bases and J lost 4 bases. Germline-derived CDR1 and CDR2 are SGHRS and YFSETQ. CDR3 protein: CASSLAGRLAGADTQYF. The CDR3 DNA is TGCGCCAGCAGCTTGGCCGGGCGGCTAGCGGGGGCAGATACGCAGTATTTT. Complete variable domain (other parts from reference TRBV5-1 and TRBJ2-3): KAGVTQTPRYLIKTRGQQVTLSCSPISGHRSVSWYQQTPGQGLQFLFEYFSETQRNKGNFPGRFSGRQFSNSRSEMNVSTLELGDSALYLCASSLAGRLAGADTQYFGPGTRLTVL.

This clone was seen once. This chain uses TRBV11-2 with TRBJ1-3; D is unclear. This CDR3 is built from 16 residues. Looked up from germline, CDR1 is SGHAT and CDR2 is FQNNGV. The germline V and J ends were trimmed by 2 bases and 4 bases, with 15 bases remaining between them. CDR3 DNA sequence: TGTGCCAGCAGCTTAAATTCCGTGTACTCCGGAAACACCATATATTTT. Protein product: CASSLNSVYSGNTIYF.

This chain connects TRBV5-4 to TRBJ2-1; TRBD2 aligns across 15 bases. Germline V gene sequence: CDR1 SGHNT, CDR2 YYREEE (reference sequence). CDR3 size: 17 residues. The ends lost 3 bases at V and 6 bases at J; junction bases unmatched: 7. The CDR3 DNA reads as TGTGCCAGCAGCTCGGGGACTAGCGGGGGGCCTTTCAATGAGCAGTTCTTC. Its translation: CASSSGTSGGPFNEQFF. The full variable domain, completed using reference TRBV5-4 and TRBJ2-1, is ETGVTQSPTHLIKTRGQQVTLRCSSQSGHNTVSWYQQALGQGPQFIFQYYREEENGRGNFPPRFSGLQFPNYSSELNVNALELDDSALYLCASSSGTSGGPFNEQFFGPGTRLTVL.

This clone appeared a few times. The chain joins TRBV29-1 to TRBJ1-4; the match to TRBD1 covers 7 bases. The CDR3 is 13 residues long. V was clipped by 5 bases and J by 6 bases; unmatched bases: 6. Germline CDR1 is SQVTM and CDR2 is ANQGSEA. The CDR3 DNA follows: TGCAGCGTTCTCGGACAGGAGTATGAAAAACTGTTTTTT. Its translation: CSVLGQEYEKLFF.